This entry is about one TCR beta chain. The antigen this receptor binds is unknown. Qualities for individual bases were not recorded, and no much larger clone is one base off. The sample originates from a study of OX40 agonist ivuxolimab in advanced cancers. Regarding the study in general: Ivuxolimab was an agonistic, fully human IgG2 monoclonal antibody directed against OX40 (CD134), a costimulatory receptor. The monotherapy dose-escalation portion (N ≈ 52 patients) of the phase I ivuxolimab trial is reported in the paper. Three dose-escalation patients achieved partial responses, one with hepatocellular carcinoma and two with cutaneous melanoma. The dose-escalation cohort was roughly 87% male with a mean age of approximately 60 years, ranging from 23 to 79. Patients were allowed to have had prior anti-PD-1, anti-PD-L1 or anti-CTLA-4 therapy, and roughly 40% of the dose-escalation patients had previously received checkpoint inhibitors. Intravenous ivuxolimab was administered to patients every 2 weeks at six dose levels: 0.01, 0.1, 0.3, 1.5, 3 and 10 mg/kg. Of the roughly 51 patients in dose escalation, about 20 had hepatocellular carcinoma, approximately 15 had melanoma, 9 had renal cell carcinoma and 9 had head and neck cancer. The purpose of peripheral TCRbeta sequencing was to test whether ivuxolimab changed TCR sequence diversity and led to clonal T-cell expansion.

Beyond this particular receptor, the publication reports: In partial responders in the 0.1-3.0 mg/kg groups, normalized peripheral clonal expansion was found to be among the lowest, especially among CD8+ T cells. Clonal expansion of both CD4+ and CD8+ blood T cells was observed from baseline to week 6 at doses 0.1 to 3.0 mg/kg. Low levels of normalized T-cell clonal expansion were also shown by some nonresponding patients. After ivuxolimab, expanded clones were on average more numerous among CD8+ T cells than among CD4+ T cells. The antigen specificity of the peripheral T cells that underwent clonal expansion was not determined.

For sequencing of the TCRbeta CDR3 region, genomic DNA was extracted from the sorted cells. The immunoSEQ Assay was used for sequencing of TCRbeta CDR3 regions. Held by TCRdb, this immuneACCESS table contains in-frame sequences only and omits some clones. Under half of the omission traces to an unresolved V gene where checked; the cause of the rest is unknown. For this sample there are 50,000 to 55,000 clones; around 91% appear just once. 9.5% to 13% of the sample is taken by the ten largest. Patients with a history of autoimmune disease or receiving systemic immunosuppression were excluded from the trial. Peripheral blood for TCR sequencing was collected from all dose cohorts at baseline, on cycle 4 day 1, and on cycle 7 day 1. Samples were obtained from an open-label, multicenter, first-in-human phase I dose-escalation trial of ivuxolimab. The trial enrolled adults with locally advanced or metastatic head and neck squamous cell, hepatocellular, melanoma or renal cell carcinoma. Before TCR sequencing, CD4+ T cells and CD8+ T cells were sorted from peripheral blood as separate populations.

The CDR3 starts with the cysteine, ends with the phenylalanine, and has 13 residues. Here the CDR3 DNA is all that survives: 39 bases in frame from base 1. Here V drops 2 bases and J drops 8 bases, and the junction holds 5 bases not matched to any gene. CDR1 and CDR2 (GTSNPN, SVGIG) derive from the germline V gene (reference sequence). This receptor was taken from an adult with an advanced solid tumor such as melanoma, head and neck, liver or kidney cancer. The starting material was CD4+ or CD8+ T cells sorted from blood, obtained in a trial of the OX40 agonist ivuxolimab. The chain uses TRBV30 and TRBJ1-4; a stretch of 7 junction bases matches TRBD1. The DNA is TGTGCCTGGAGTCTCGGGGACAGCGAAAAACTGTTTTTT. This gives the protein CAWSLGDSEKLFF.